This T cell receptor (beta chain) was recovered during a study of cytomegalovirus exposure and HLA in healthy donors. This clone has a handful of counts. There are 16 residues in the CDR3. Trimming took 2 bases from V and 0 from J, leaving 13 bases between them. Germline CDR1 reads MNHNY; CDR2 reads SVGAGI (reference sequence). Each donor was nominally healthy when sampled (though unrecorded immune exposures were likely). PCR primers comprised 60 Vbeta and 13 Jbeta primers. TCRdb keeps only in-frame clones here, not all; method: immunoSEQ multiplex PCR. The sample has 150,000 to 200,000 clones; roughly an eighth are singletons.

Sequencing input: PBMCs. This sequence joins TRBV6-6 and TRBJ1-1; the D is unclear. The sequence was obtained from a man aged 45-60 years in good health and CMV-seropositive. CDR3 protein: CASSYPFPGVNTEAFF. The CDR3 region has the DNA TGTGCCAGCAGTTACCCTTTTCCAGGTGTGAACACTGAAGCTTTCTTT.